These 8 T cell receptor beta chains were sequenced from one sample in a study of T cell responses to AZD1222 COVID-19 vaccine. TCRdb keeps only in-frame clones here, not all; method: immunoSEQ multiplex PCR. The table has 150,000 or so clones, roughly nine tenths seen once; the top ten hold 5% to 5.5%. The sample consisted of peripheral blood, taken on day 0 of AZD1222 vaccination. The receptors originated from an adult in good health.

The chain carries TRBV6-2 or TRBV6-3 and TRBJ2-2; 7 bases fit TRBD2. Germline CDR1 reads MNHEY; CDR2 reads SVGEGT. The CDR3 consists of 18 residues. J lost 2 bases, V lost 2 bases, and 11 bases had no gene match. CDR3: CASSYPTTSAFNTGELFF. The CDR3 DNA reads TGTGCCAGCAGTTACCCCACTACTAGCGCCTTCAACACCGGGGAGCTGTTTTTT.

The chain is built from TRBV14 and TRBJ1-1, with D possibly TRBD1 on 6 matching bases. The germline V gene has CDR1 SGHDN and CDR2 FVKESK. The V gene lost 0 bases and the J gene lost 1 base, with 18 bases spanning the gap. The CDR3 runs to 18 residues. DNA of the CDR3: TGTGCCAGCAGCCAAGATCCAGGCACAGGGTGGGGGAACACTGAAGCTTTCTTT. The encoded protein is CASSQDPGTGWGNTEAFF.

For the CDR3, the DNA is TGCGCCAGCAGCGCCACGGGAAGCTATGGCTACACCTTC. This codes for CASSATGSYGYTF. V and J are TRBV5-1 and TRBJ1-2, with D uncertain. V dropped 4 bases and J dropped 4 bases, with 11 bases sitting between them. Germline CDR1 reads SGHRS; CDR2 reads YFSETQ. The CDR3 length is 13 residues.

The rearrangement joins TRBV5-8 to TRBJ2-1; D is unclear. V was pared by 1 base and J by 4 bases, with 21 bases between. There are 18 residues in the CDR3. The germline V gene has CDR1 SGHTS and CDR2 YDEGEE. DNA of the CDR3: TGTGCCAGCAGCTTGTTTAGCAGACCATTAGAACGGTACAATGAGCAGTTCTTC. Its translation: CASSLFSRPLERYNEQFF.

This chain links TRBV4-3 with TRBJ2-7; tentatively, D is TRBD1 or TRBD2 (6 bases each). Germline loops: CDR1 LGHNA, CDR2 YSLEER. Trimming pared 1 base from V and 4 bases from J, leaving 14 bases between. The CDR3 is 15 residues long. The CDR3: CASSQGFPGAYEQYF. The DNA of the CDR3 is TGCGCCAGCAGCCAAGGGTTCCCGGGGGCTTACGAGCAGTACTTC.

The chain recombines TRBV19 with TRBJ2-1; D is possibly TRBD2 (5 bases). Trimming removed 5 bases at V and 9 bases at J, with 17 bases between. The CDR3 totals 14 residues. Germline V CDR1 and CDR2: LNHDA, SQIVND (reference sequence). The CDR3: CASSLRPGRGEQFF. For the CDR3, the DNA is TGTGCCAGTAGTCTACGGCCAGGCCGGGGTGAGCAGTTCTTC. Variable domain in full (rest from reference TRBV19 and TRBJ2-1): DGGITQSPKYLFRKEGQNVTLSCEQNLNHDAMYWYRQDPGQGLRLIYYSQIVNDFQKGDIAEGYSVSREKKESFPLTVTSAQKNPTAFYLCASSLRPGRGEQFFGPGTRLTVL.

This clone was seen only once. The gene calls are TRBV5-1 and TRBJ2-1; TRBD2 matches 10 bases. Germline V CDR1 and CDR2: SGHRS, YFSETQ. V shed 1 base, J shed 8 bases, and the junction held 6 bases outside the gene matches. The CDR3 runs to 15 residues. Here the CDR3 reads CASSLSLAGAYEQFF. Written as DNA, the CDR3 is TGCGCCAGCAGCTTGAGTCTAGCGGGAGCCTATGAGCAGTTCTTC.

The chain uses TRBV3-1 (or the pseudogene TRBV3-2) and TRBJ1-3; a possible D gene is TRBD1 (6 bases). The V gene's germline CDR1 is LGHDT and CDR2 YNNKEL (reference sequence). The CDR3 extends over 16 amino acids. With 3 bases removed from V and 1 base from J, the gap between germline ends came to 13 bases. The CDR3 here is CASSQGPGASGNTIYF. CDR3 sequence (DNA): TGTGCCAGCAGCCAGGGCCCAGGGGCATCTGGAAACACCATATATTTT.